This T cell receptor beta chain was sequenced during a study of shared clonotypes between healthy human individuals. Regarding the study as a whole: Clonotype sharing among donors was thought likely to change with sequencing depth.

Deep was the level used in running the assay. Here immunoSEQ multiplex PCR was the method, and the copy in TCRdb shows in-frame clones only, minus some. This table holds a few million clones, about 93% found once. About this clone itself: Its antigen is still unknown.

Germline CDR1 and CDR2: SQVTM and ANQGSEA. Trimming took 4 bases from V and 7 from J, leaving 11 bases between them. This CDR3 is 12 amino acids long. Naive CD8 cells lacked CD45RO and underwent positive selection for CCR7, leaving out terminally differentiated effector memory CD45RA+ cells. The sequenced sample consisted of naive CD8+ T cells from PBMCs. The chain employs TRBV29-1 and TRBJ2-1, with D unclear. The sequence was obtained from a young man in good health. Some clones in this sample may be carry-over from other donors' samples. CDR3 region: CSVVSVINEQFF. The CDR3 nucleotides are TGCAGCGTTGTATCGGTCATAAATGAGCAGTTCTTC.